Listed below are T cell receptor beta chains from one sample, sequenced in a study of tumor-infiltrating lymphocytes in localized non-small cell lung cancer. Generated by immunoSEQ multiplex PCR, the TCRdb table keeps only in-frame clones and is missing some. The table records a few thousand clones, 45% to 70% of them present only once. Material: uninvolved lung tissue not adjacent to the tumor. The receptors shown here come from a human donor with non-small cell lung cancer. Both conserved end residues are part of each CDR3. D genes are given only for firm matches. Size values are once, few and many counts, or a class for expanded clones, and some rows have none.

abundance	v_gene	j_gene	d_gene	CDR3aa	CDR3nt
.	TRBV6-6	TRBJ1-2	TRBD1	CASSPEFDRGGYTF	TGTGCCAGCAGCCCAGAATTCGACAGGGGTGGCTACACCTTC
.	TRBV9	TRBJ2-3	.	CASSLSFSYTDTQYF	TGTGCCAGCAGCTTGAGCTTTTCATACACAGATACGCAGTATTTT
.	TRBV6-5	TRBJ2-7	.	CASSSRDSAYEQYF	TGTGCCAGCAGTAGCCGGGACTCTGCCTACGAGCAGTACTTC
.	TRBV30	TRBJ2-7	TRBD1	CAWSGDRGHLYEQYF	TGTGCCTGGAGTGGGGACAGGGGGCATCTCTACGAGCAGTACTTC
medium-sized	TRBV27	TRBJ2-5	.	CASSLYPGSPDQYF	TGTGCCAGCAGTTTATATCCAGGCTCCCCAGACCAGTACTTC
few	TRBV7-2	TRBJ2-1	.	CASMPPGGTQSEQFF	TGTGCCAGCATGCCTCCTGGGGGTACCCAAAGCGAGCAGTTCTTC
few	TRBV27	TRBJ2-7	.	CASSRSFAYEQYF	TGTGCCAGCAGTAGGAGCTTCGCCTACGAGCAGTACTTC
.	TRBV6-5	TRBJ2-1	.	CASSSTSSSNEQFF	TGTGCCAGCAGTTCCACCTCGTCGTCTAATGAGCAGTTCTTC
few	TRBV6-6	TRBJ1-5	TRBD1	CASSQETGGNQPQHF	TGTGCCAGCAGTCAAGAGACAGGGGGCAATCAGCCCCAGCATTTT
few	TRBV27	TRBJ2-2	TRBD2	CASSSLAGERTGELFF	TGTGCCAGCAGTTCACTAGCGGGAGAGCGCACCGGGGAGCTGTTTTTT
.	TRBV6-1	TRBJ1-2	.	CASSELYGYTF	TGTGCCAGCAGTGAACTGTACGGCTACACCTTC
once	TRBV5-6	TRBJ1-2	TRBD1	CASSPDRGYGYTF	TGTGCCAGCAGCCCAGACAGGGGCTATGGCTACACCTTC
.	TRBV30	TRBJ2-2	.	CAWRAANTGELFF	TGTGCCTGGAGGGCGGCGAACACCGGGGAGCTGTTTTTT
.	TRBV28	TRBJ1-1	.	CASSLWQMNTEAFF	TGTGCCAGCAGTTTATGGCAGATGAACACTGAAGCTTTCTTT
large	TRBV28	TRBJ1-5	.	CASRVGSQPQHF	TGTGCCAGCCGGGTGGGTTCTCAGCCCCAGCATTTT
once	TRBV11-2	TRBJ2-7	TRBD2	CASSLTGGSYEQYF	TGTGCCAGCAGCTTAACGGGAGGCTCATACGAGCAGTACTTC
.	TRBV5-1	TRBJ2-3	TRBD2	CASSSGLAGADTQYF	TGCGCCAGCAGTTCGGGACTAGCGGGAGCAGATACGCAGTATTTT
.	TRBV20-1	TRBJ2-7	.	CSAMKGDEQYF	TGCAGTGCTATGAAGGGGGACGAGCAGTACTTC
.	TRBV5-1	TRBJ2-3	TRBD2	CASRQRTSGNTDTQYF	TGCGCCAGCAGGCAAAGGACTAGCGGTAACACAGATACGCAGTATTTT
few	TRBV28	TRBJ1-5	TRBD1	CASETGGTNQPQHF	TGTGCCAGCGAGACAGGGGGAACCAATCAGCCCCAGCATTTT
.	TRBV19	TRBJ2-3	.	CASRTGLYSDTQYF	TGTGCCAGTAGGACGGGACTTTACTCAGATACGCAGTATTTT
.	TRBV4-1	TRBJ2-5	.	CASSQDQETQYF	TGCGCCAGCAGCCAGGATCAAGAGACCCAGTACTTC
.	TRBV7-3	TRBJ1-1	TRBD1	CASRLQGATEAFF	TGTGCCAGCAGGTTACAGGGGGCCACTGAAGCTTTCTTT
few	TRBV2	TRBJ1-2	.	CASSAGTNYGYTF	TGTGCCAGCAGTGCGGGTACGAACTATGGCTACACCTTC
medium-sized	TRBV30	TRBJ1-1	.	CAWSAGPSEAFF	TGTGCCTGGAGTGCGGGACCTTCTGAAGCTTTCTTT
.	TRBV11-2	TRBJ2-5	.	CASSPLGSGLGETQYF	TGTGCCAGCAGCCCCCTAGGTTCAGGGCTGGGAGAGACCCAGTACTTC
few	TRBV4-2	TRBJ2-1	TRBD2	CASSQRTGLGSYNEQFF	TGTGCCAGCAGCCAGCGAACGGGACTAGGGTCCTACAATGAGCAGTTCTTC
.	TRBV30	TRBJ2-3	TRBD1	CAFKTGTGRWDTQYF	TGTGCCTTCAAAACCGGGACAGGGCGGTGGGATACGCAGTATTTT
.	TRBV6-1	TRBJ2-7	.	CATTPPSLYEQYF	TGTGCCACCACACCACCCTCTCTTTACGAGCAGTACTTC
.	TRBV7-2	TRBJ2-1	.	CASSPASLNEQFF	TGTGCCAGCAGCCCAGCCAGCCTAAATGAGCAGTTCTTC
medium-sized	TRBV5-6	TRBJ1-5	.	CASSLAGMNNQPQHF	TGTGCCAGCAGCTTGGCAGGGATGAACAATCAGCCCCAGCATTTT
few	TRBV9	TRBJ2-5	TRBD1	CASSSTGQGAWETQYF	TGTGCCAGCAGCTCTACCGGACAGGGGGCGTGGGAGACCCAGTACTTC
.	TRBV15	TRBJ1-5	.	CATSGGRGSQPQHF	TGTGCCACGTCGGGCGGACGGGGGAGTCAGCCCCAGCATTTT
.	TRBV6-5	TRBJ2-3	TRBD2	CASSLLAGGPDTQYF	TGTGCCAGCAGTTTACTAGCGGGAGGCCCGGATACGCAGTATTTT
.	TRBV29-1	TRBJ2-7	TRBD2	CSVAGLAINTYEQYF	TGCAGCGTTGCGGGACTAGCGATTAATACCTACGAGCAGTACTTC
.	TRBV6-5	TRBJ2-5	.	CASSLGETQYF	TGTGCCAGCAGCCTCGGGGAGACCCAGTACTTC
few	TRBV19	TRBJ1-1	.	CASSITTGTEAFF	TGTGCCAGTAGTATAACGACGGGGACTGAAGCTTTCTTT
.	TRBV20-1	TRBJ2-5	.	CSARYQETQYF	TGCAGTGCTAGATACCAAGAGACCCAGTACTTC
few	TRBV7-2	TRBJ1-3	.	CASSLDRPRTVGSGNTIYF	TGTGCCAGCAGCTTAGATCGACCTCGGACGGTTGGGTCTGGAAACACCATATATTTT
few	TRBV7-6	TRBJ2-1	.	CASSSASVTYNEQFF	TGTGCCAGCAGCTCGGCTAGCGTCACCTACAATGAGCAGTTCTTC
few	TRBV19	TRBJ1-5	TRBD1	CASSSLDRGSNQPQHF	TGTGCCAGTAGTAGCCTGGACAGGGGTAGCAATCAGCCCCAGCATTTT
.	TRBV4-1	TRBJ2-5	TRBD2	CASSQDSGLAGGEETQYF	TGCGCCAGCAGCCAAGATAGCGGACTAGCGGGAGGGGAGGAGACCCAGTACTTC
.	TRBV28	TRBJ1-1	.	CASSLPRGNTEAFF	TGTGCCAGCAGTCTACCCAGGGGGAACACTGAAGCTTTCTTT
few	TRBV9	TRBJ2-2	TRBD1	CASSSLGTGGPTGELFF	TGTGCCAGCAGCTCCCTAGGGACAGGGGGCCCCACCGGGGAGCTGTTTTTT
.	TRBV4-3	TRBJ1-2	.	CASSPGTVIYGYTF	TGCGCCAGCAGCCCGGGCACAGTTATCTATGGCTACACCTTC
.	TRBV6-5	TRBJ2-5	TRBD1	CASTRTGWRGETQYF	TGTGCCAGCACCCGGACAGGTTGGAGAGGAGAGACCCAGTACTTC
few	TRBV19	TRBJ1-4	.	CASRLGEKLFF	TGTGCCAGTAGGTTAGGGGAAAAACTGTTTTTT
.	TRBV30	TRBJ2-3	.	CAWGIQEDTQYF	TGTGCCTGGGGGATACAAGAGGATACGCAGTATTTT
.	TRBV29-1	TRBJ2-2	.	CSVDRGEGGELFF	TGCAGCGTTGATAGGGGAGAGGGCGGGGAGCTGTTTTTT
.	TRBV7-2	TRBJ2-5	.	CASSFGTPQETQYF	TGTGCCAGCAGCTTTGGGACGCCACAAGAGACCCAGTACTTC
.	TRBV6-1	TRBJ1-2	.	CASSPRTWEGYTF	TGTGCCAGCAGCCCTCGGACTTGGGAGGGCTACACCTTC
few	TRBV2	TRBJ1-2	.	CASSAWIGYGYTF	TGTGCCAGCAGTGCTTGGATTGGGTATGGCTACACCTTC
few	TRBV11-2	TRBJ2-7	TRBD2	CASSLDLAGGTYEQYF	TGTGCCAGCAGCTTAGATCTAGCGGGAGGAACCTACGAGCAGTACTTC
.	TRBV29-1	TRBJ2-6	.	CSVPIHRDSSGANVLTF	TGCAGCGTTCCAATACACCGGGATTCCTCTGGGGCCAACGTCCTGACTTTC
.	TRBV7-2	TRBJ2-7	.	CASSPRLYEQYF	TGTGCCAGCAGCCCCAGGTTGTACGAGCAGTACTTC